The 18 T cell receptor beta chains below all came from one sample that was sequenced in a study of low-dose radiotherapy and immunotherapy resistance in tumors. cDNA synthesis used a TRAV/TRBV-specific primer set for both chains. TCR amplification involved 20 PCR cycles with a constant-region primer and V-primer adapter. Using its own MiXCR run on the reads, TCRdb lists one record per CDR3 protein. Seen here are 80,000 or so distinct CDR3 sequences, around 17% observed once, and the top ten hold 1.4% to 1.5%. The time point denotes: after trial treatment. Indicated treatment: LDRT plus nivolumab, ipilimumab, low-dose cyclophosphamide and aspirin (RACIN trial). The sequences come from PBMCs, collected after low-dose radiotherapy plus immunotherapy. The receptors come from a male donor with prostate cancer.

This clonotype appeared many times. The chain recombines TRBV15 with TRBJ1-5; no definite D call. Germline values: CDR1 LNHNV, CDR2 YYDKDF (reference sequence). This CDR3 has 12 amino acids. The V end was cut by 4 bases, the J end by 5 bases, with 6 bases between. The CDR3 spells CATSKGDQPQHF. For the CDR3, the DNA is TGTGCCACCAGCAAAGGAGATCAGCCCCAGCATTTT.

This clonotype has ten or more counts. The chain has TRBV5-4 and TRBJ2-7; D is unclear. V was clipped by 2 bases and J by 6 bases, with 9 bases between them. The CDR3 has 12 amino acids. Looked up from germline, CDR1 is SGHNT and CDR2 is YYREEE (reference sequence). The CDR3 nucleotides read TGTGCCAGCAGCTTAAGTCGCAGCGAGCAGTACTTC. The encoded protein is CASSLSRSEQYF.

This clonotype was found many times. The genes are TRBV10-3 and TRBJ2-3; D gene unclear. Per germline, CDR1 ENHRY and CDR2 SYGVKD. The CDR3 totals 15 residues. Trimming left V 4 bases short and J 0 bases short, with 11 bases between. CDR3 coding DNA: TGTGCCATCAGTGTAGGCGGATCTAGCACAGATACGCAGTATTTT. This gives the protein CAISVGGSSTDTQYF.

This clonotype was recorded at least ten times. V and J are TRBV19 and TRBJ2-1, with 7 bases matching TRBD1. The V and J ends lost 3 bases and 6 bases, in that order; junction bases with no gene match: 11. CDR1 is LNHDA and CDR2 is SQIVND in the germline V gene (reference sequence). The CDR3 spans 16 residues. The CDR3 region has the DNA TGTGCCAGTAGTATGGAGGACAGGCTTGTGGGCAATGAGCAGTTCTTC. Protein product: CASSMEDRLVGNEQFF.

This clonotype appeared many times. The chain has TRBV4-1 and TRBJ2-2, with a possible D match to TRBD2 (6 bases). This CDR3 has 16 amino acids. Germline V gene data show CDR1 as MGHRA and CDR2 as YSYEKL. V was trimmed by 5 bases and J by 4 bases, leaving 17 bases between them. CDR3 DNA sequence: TGCGCCAGCAGCTCAGGACGGGGGACGGGCACCGGGGAGCTGTTTTTT. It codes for CASSSGRGTGTGELFF.

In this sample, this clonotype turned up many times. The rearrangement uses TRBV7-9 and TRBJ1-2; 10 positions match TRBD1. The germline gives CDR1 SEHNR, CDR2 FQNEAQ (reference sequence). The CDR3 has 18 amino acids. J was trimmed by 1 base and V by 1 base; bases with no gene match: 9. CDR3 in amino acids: CASSLVSGWDRGNYGYTF. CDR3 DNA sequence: TGTGCCAGCAGCTTAGTAAGCGGTTGGGACAGGGGTAACTATGGCTACACCTTC.

This CDR3 reads CAWSRGLTEAFF. DNA of the CDR3: TGTGCCTGGAGCAGGGGGCTCACTGAAGCTTTCTTT. This chain uses TRBV30 with TRBJ1-1; 8 nucleotides match TRBD1. This CDR3 has 12 residues. With V trimmed by 3 bases and J by 4 bases, 1 base remained unmatched. The V gene's germline CDR1 is GTSNPN and CDR2 SVGIG (reference sequence).

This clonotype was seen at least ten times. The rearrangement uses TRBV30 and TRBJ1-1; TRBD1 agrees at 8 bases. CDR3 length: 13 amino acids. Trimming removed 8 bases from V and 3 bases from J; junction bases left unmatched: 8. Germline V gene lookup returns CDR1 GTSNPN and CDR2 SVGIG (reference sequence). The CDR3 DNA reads TGTGCCGGACAGGGAAGGCTTGACACTGAAGCTTTCTTT. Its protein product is CAGQGRLDTEAFF.

The DNA for the CDR3 is TGTGCCAGCAGCAAAAAGACGGACTCCTACGAGCAGTACTTC. Translating gives CASSKKTDSYEQYF. This chain connects TRBV5-4 to TRBJ2-7; the D is unclear. Between the trimmed V and J ends, which lost 4 bases and 0 bases, there was a span of 11 bases. Germline values: CDR1 SGHNT, CDR2 YYREEE (reference sequence). The CDR3 is made up of 14 amino acids.

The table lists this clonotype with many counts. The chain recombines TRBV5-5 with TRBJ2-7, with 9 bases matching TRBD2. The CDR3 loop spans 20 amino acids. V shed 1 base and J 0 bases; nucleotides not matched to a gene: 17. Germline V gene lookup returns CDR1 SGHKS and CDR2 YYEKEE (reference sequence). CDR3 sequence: CASSLTGLLAGQPSSYEQYF. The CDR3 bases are TGTGCCAGCAGCTTGACCGGTTTACTAGCGGGCCAACCGAGCTCCTACGAGCAGTACTTC. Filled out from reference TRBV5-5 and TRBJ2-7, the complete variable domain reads DAGVTQSPTHLIKTRGQQVTLRCSPISGHKSVSWYQQVLGQGPQFIFQYYEKEERGRGNFPDRFSARQFPNYSSELNVNALLLGDSALYLCASSLTGLLAGQPSSYEQYFGPGTRLTVT.

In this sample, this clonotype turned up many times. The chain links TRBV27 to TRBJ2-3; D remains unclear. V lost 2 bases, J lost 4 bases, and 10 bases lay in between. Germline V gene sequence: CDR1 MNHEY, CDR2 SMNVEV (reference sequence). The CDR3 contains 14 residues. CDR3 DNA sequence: TGTGCCAGCAGTTTACGTTGGACGGCAGATACGCAGTATTTT. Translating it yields CASSLRWTADTQYF.

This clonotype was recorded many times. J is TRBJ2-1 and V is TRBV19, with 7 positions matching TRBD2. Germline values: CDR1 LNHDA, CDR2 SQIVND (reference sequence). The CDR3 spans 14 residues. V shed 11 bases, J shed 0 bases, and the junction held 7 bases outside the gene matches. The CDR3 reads CAVRGGSSYNEQFF. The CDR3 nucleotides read TGTGCCGTGAGGGGCGGGAGCTCCTACAATGAGCAGTTCTTC.

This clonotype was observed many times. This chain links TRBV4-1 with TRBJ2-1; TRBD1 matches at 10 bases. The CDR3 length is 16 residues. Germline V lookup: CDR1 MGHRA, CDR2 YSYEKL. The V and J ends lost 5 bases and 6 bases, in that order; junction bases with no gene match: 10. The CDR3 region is CASSAQPGQGSNEQFF. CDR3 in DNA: TGCGCCAGCAGCGCTCAACCGGGACAGGGGTCCAATGAGCAGTTCTTC.

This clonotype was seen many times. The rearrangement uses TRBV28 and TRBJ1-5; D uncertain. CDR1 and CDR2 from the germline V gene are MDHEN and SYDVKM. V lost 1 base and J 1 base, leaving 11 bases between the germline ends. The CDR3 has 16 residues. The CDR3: CASSLSPGVSNQPQHF. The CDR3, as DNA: TGTGCCAGCAGTTTATCCCCGGGTGTAAGCAATCAGCCCCAGCATTTT.

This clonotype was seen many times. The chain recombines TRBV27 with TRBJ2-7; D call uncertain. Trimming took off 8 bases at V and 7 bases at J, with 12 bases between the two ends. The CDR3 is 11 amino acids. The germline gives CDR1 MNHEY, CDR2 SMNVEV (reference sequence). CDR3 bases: TGTGCCAGCGGGCCTCATTGGGAGCAGTACTTC. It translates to CASGPHWEQYF.

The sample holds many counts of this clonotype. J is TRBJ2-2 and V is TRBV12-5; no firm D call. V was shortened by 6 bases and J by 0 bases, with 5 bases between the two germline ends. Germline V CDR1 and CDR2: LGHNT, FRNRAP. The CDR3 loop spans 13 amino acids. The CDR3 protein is CASGETNTGELFF. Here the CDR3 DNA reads TGTGCTAGTGGCGAGACGAACACCGGGGAGCTGTTTTTT.

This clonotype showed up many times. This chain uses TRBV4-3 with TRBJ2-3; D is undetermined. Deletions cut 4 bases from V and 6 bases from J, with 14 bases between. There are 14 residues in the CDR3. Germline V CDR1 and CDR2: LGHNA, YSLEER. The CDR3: CASSPPGSWDTQYF. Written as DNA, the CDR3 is TGCGCCAGCAGCCCCCCCGGGTCTTGGGATACGCAGTATTTT.

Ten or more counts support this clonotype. CDR3 protein: CASSLGGTANYGYTF. The CDR3, as DNA: TGCGCCAGCAGCTTGGGGGGGACGGCGAACTATGGCTACACCTTC. J is TRBJ1-2 and V is TRBV5-1, with D maybe TRBD1 (5 bases). CDR1 and CDR2 from the germline V gene are SGHRS and YFSETQ. V was shortened by 0 bases and J by 2 bases, with 11 bases between the two germline ends. This CDR3 has 15 residues. The variable domain in full, completed from reference TRBV5-1 and TRBJ1-2, reads KAGVTQTPRYLIKTRGQQVTLSCSPISGHRSVSWYQQTPGQGLQFLFEYFSETQRNKGNFPGRFSGRQFSNSRSEMNVSTLELGDSALYLCASSLGGTANYGYTFGSGTRLTVV.